This entry features one T cell receptor (beta chain) sequence. Its antigen is unknown. There are no base qualities to consult, and no much larger clone falls within one base. The data originate from a study of response to subunit inactivated influenza vaccine (dated by TCRdb to the late 2010s). Turning to the overall study: To follow how T cells responded to a trivalent subunit inactivated influenza vaccine, the researchers relied on deep quantitative profiling of the T cell receptor repertoire. The full study reports these points: The authors proposed that each seasonal influenza vaccination may bring in only a limited number of new T cells.

The library came from RT-PCR. TCRdb shows the sequencer as Illumina HiSeq 2500. The public sequencing data were trimmed at Q25 with fastp and processed into clonotypes with MiXCR by TCRdb, which kept only in-frame beta chains. Records with the same CDR3 protein are collapsed into one entry carrying the most frequent genes and DNA. Here the sample has 450,000 to 550,000 distinct CDR3 sequences; around 25% occur a single time. The top ten clones comprise approximately 2% of the sample. V lost 2 bases and J lost 4 bases, and the count of bases not matched to a germline gene is 3. As encoded in the germline V gene, CDR1 is LGHNA while CDR2 is YNFKEQ. From the cysteine up to the phenylalanine, the CDR3 has a length of 14 residues. Kept here is only the CDR3 DNA, which spans 42 bases and is read in frame from base 1.

Source: CD4+ T cells sorted from PBMCs, taken 4 to 6 days after vaccination. Recombination linked TRBV4-2 to TRBJ1-1, and 8 bases in between align with TRBD1. The receptor was derived from a man aged 50 to 60 who received an inactivated influenza vaccine. Donor details come from another sample of the same person, matched by shared clones. The CDR3 has the sequence CASSQPQGATEAFF. The DNA reads as follows: TGTGCCAGCAGCCAACCGCAGGGGGCCACTGAAGCTTTCTTT.